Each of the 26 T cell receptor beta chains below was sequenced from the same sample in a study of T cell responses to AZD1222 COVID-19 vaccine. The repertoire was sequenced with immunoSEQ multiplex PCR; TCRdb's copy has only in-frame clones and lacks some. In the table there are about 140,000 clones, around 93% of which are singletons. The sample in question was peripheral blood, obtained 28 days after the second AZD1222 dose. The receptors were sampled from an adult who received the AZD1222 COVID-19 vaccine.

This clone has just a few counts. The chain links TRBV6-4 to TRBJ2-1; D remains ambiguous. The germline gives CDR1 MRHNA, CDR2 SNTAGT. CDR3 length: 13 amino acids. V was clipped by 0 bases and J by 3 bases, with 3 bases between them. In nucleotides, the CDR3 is TGTGCCAGCAGTGACTCGGACTACAATGAGCAGTTCTTC. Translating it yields CASSDSDYNEQFF.

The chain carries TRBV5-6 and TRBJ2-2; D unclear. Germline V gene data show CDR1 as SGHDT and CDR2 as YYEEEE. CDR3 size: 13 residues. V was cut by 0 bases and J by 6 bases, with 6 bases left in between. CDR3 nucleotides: TGTGCCAGCAGCTTGGATGGGGCCGGGGAGCTGTTTTTT. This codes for CASSLDGAGELFF.

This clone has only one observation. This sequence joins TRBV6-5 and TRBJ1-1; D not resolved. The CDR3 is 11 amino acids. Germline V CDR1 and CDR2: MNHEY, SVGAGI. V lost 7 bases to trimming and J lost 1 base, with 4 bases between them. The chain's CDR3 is CASTQNTEAFF. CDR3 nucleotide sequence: TGTGCCAGCACCCAGAACACTGAAGCTTTCTTT.

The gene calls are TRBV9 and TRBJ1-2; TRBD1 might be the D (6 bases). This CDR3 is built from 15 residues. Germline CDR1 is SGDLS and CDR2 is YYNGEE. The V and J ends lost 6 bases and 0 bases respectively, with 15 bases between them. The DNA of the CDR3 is TGTGCCAGCACCCCGGGGGGGCCGCCTAACTATGGCTACACCTTC. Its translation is CASTPGGPPNYGYTF.

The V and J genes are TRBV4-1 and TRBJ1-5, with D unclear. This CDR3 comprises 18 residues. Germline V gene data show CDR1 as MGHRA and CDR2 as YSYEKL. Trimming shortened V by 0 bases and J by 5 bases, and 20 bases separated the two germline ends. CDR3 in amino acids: CASSQDDNRAVGDQPQHF. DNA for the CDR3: TGCGCCAGCAGCCAAGATGATAATCGGGCAGTTGGGGATCAGCCCCAGCATTTT.

CDR3 sequence (DNA): TGTGCCAGCAGTTTATCCCGCGGACCATCCTACGAGCAGTACTTC. Protein: CASSLSRGPSYEQYF. The V gene is TRBV27, the J gene TRBJ2-7; D gene ambiguous. Germline V CDR1 and CDR2: MNHEY, SMNVEV (reference sequence). The CDR3 consists of 15 residues. Trimming cost V 0 bases and J 1 base, with 10 bases left between them.

In DNA, the CDR3 is TGTGCCAGCAGCAAAGAAGACAGGGCCCACCGAGGGGCCAACGTCCTGACTTTC. It translates to CASSKEDRAHRGANVLTF. The genes are TRBV21-1 and TRBJ2-6; the D call of TRBD1 is as the table states it, not checked on the DNA. TRBV21-1 is flagged as a pseudogene. The CDR3 contains 18 residues.

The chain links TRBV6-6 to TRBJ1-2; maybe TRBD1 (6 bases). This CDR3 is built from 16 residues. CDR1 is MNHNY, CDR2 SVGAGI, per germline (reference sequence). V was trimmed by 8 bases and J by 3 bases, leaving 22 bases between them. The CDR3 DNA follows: TGTGCCAGCCAACATGGTATATCTCAGGGGTACTATGGCTACACCTTC. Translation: CASQHGISQGYYGYTF.

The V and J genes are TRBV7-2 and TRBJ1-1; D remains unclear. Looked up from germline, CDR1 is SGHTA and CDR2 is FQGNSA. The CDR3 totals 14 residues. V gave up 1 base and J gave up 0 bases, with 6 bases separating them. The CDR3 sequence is CASSLEPVNTEAFF. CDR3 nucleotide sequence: TGTGCCAGCAGCTTAGAGCCCGTGAACACTGAAGCTTTCTTT.

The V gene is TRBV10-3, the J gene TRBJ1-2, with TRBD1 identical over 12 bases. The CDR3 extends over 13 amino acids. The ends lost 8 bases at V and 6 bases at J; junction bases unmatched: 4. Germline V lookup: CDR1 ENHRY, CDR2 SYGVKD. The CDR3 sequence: CAIEGQGAHGYTF. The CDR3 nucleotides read TGTGCCATCGAGGGACAGGGGGCTCATGGCTACACCTTC.

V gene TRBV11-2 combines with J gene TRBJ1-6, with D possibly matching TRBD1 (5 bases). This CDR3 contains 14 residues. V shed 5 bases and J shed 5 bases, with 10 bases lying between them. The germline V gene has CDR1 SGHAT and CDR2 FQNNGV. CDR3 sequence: CASSNRLNNSPLHF. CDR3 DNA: TGTGCCAGCAGCAACAGGTTGAATAATTCACCCCTCCACTTT.

CDR3 nucleotide sequence: TGTGCCAGCAGCTTTTCGGCGGAGCGGGGGGATACGCAGTATTTT. It translates to CASSFSAERGDTQYF. The V and J genes are TRBV7-9 and TRBJ2-3; TRBD2 agrees at 8 bases. The germline CDR1 and CDR2 sequences are SEHNR and FQNEAQ (reference sequence). V gave up 3 bases and J gave up 6 bases; unmatched junction bases: 8. CDR3 length: 15 amino acids.

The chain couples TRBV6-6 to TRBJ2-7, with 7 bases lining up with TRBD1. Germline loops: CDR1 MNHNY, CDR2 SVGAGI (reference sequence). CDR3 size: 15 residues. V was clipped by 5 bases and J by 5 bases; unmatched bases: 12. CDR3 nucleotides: TGTGCCAGCAGTCCGGCGGACAGGCCCTTAGACGAGCAGTACTTC. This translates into CASSPADRPLDEQYF.

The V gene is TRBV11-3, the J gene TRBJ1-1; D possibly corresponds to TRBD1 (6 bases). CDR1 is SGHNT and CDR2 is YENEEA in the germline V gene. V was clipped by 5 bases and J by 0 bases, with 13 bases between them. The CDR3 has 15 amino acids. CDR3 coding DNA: TGTGCCAGCAGCCTTTCAGGGGTCCTGAACACTGAAGCTTTCTTT. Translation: CASSLSGVLNTEAFF.

The CDR3 bases are TGTGCCAGCAGCCAATTAGACGGGGGCTATGGCTACACCTTC. Protein sequence: CASSQLDGGYGYTF. The V call is TRBV4-2, the J call TRBJ1-2, with D perhaps TRBD1 (5 bases). Germline CDR1 LGHNA, CDR2 YNFKEQ. V lost 2 bases, J lost 4 bases, and 11 bases lay in between. This CDR3 region has 14 residues.

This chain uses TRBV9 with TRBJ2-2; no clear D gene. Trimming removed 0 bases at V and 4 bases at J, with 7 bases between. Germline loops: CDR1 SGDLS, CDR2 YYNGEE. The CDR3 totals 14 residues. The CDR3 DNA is TGTGCCAGCAGCGTAGCGTCAACCACCGGGGAGCTGTTTTTT. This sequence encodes CASSVASTTGELFF.

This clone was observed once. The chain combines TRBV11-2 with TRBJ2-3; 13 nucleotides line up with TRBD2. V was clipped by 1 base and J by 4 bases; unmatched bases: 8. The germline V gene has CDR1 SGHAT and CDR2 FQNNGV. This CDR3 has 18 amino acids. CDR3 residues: CASSLGGSTSGRSDTQYF. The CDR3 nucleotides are TGTGCCAGCAGCTTAGGGGGGTCGACTAGCGGGAGGTCAGATACGCAGTATTTT.

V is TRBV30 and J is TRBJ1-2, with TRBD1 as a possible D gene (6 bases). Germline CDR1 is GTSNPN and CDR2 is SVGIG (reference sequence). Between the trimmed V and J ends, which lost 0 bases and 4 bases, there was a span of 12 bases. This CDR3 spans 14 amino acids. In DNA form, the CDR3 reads TGTGCCTGGAGTGTACGGAGGGGGTCCTATGGCTACACCTTC. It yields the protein CAWSVRRGSYGYTF.

The DNA for the CDR3 is TGTGCCAGCAGCCAACGCGGGAGCACAGATACGCAGTATTTT. Its protein product is CASSQRGSTDTQYF. The chain is built from TRBV3-1 (or the pseudogene TRBV3-2) and TRBJ2-3, with D possibly being TRBD2 (5 bases). Trimming cost V 2 bases and J 0 bases, with 6 bases left between them. The CDR3 runs 14 residues. CDR1 is LGHDT, CDR2 YNNKEL, per germline (reference sequence).

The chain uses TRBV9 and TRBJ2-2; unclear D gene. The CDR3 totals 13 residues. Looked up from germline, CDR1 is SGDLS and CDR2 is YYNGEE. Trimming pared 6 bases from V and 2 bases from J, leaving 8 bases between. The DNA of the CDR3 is TGTGCCAGCACCAGATATAACACCGGGGAGCTGTTTTTT. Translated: CASTRYNTGELFF.

CDR3 residues: CSVVRGTLNTEAFF. CDR3 nucleotides: TGCAGCGTTGTGAGGGGGACCTTGAACACTGAAGCTTTCTTT. V and J are TRBV29-1 and TRBJ1-1; possible D gene TRBD1, 6 bases. V lost 4 bases, J lost 0 bases, and 12 bases lay in between. The V gene's germline CDR1 is SQVTM and CDR2 ANQGSEA. The CDR3 length is 14 residues.

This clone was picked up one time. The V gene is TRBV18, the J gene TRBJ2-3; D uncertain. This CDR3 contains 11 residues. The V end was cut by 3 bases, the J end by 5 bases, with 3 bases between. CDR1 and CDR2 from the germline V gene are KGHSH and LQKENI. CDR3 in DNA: TGTGCCAGCTCACCGAGAGATACGCAGTATTTT. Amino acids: CASSPRDTQYF. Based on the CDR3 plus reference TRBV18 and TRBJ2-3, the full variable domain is NAGVMQNPRHLVRRRGQEARLRCSPMKGHSHVYWYRQLPEEGLKFMVYLQKENIIDESGMPKERFSAEFPKEGPSILRIQQVVRGDSAAYFCASSPRDTQYFGPGTRLTVL.

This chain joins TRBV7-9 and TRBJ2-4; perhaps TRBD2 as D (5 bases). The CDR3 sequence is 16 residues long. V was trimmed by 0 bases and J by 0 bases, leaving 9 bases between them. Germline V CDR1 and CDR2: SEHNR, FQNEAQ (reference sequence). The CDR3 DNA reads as TGTGCCAGCAGCTTAGCCAGCGGTTTAGCCAAAAACATTCAGTACTTC. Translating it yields CASSLASGLAKNIQYF. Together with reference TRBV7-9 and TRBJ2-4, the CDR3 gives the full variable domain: DTGVSQNPRHKITKRGQNVTFRCDPISEHNRLYWYRQTLGQGPEFLTYFQNEAQLEKSRLLSDRFSAERPKGSFSTLEIQRTEQGDSAMYLCASSLASGLAKNIQYFGAGTRLSVL.

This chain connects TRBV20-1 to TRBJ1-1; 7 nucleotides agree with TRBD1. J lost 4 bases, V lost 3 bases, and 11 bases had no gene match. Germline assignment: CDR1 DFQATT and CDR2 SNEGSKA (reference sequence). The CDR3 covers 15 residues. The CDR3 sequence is CSASAAARGGTEAFF. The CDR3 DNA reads TGCAGTGCTAGTGCGGCGGCCAGGGGGGGCACTGAAGCTTTCTTT.

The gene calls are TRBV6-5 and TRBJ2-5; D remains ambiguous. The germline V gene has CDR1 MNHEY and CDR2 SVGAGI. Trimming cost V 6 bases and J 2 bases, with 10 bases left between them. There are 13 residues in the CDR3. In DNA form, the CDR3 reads TGTGCCAGCAGAAACTTAGGGCAAGAGACCCAGTACTTC. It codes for CASRNLGQETQYF.

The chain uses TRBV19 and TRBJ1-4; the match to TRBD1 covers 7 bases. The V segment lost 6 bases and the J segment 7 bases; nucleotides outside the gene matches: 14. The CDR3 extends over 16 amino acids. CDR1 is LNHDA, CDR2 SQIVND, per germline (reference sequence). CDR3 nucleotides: TGTGCCAGTAGCAAGTTAATGGGACAGTCGGGTGAAAAACTGTTTTTT. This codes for CASSKLMGQSGEKLFF.